A single sample is the source of the 2 T cell receptor beta chains below, sequenced in a study of blood T cell repertoires in COVID-19. Produced via immunoSEQ multiplex PCR; TCRdb's table is partial and in-frame only. The sample has a few hundred thousand clones; about 85% are singletons. The sample consisted of peripheral blood. Receptor source: a young man with active or convalescent COVID-19.

The rearrangement joins TRBV10-2 to TRBJ2-1; D uncertain. This CDR3 contains 15 residues. The V and J ends lost 6 bases and 0 bases respectively, with 12 bases between them. CDR1 WSHSY and CDR2 SAAADI come from the germline V gene. In DNA form, the CDR3 reads TGCGCCAGCAGGTGGTCGGCGGACTCCTACAATGAGCAGTTCTTC. It encodes CASRWSADSYNEQFF.

The genes are TRBV25-1 and TRBJ1-4, with D tentatively TRBD1 (6 bases). Germline lookup yields CDR1 MGHDK and CDR2 SYGVNS. V lost 7 bases, J lost 12 bases, and 18 bases lay in between. The CDR3 is 13 amino acids. The CDR3 here is CASIPLGGGELFF. DNA of the CDR3: TGTGCCAGCATACCGCTTGGAGGGGGGGAACTGTTTTTT.